The 25 T cell receptor beta chains below come from one sample, sequenced in a study of cytomegalovirus exposure and HLA in healthy donors. TCRdb's copy holds only in-frame clones and misses some; the assay was immunoSEQ multiplex PCR. Altogether 200,000 or so clones are present, around 90% being singletons, with the ten largest covering more than 0.85%. What was sequenced was PBMCs. These receptors were collected from a woman younger than 30 in good health and CMV-seronegative.

V and J are TRBV4-2 and TRBJ1-5, with 9 bases lining up with TRBD1. Per the germline V gene, CDR1 is LGHNA and CDR2 is YNFKEQ. CDR3 length: 16 amino acids. V was clipped by 4 bases and J by 5 bases; unmatched bases: 9. In DNA form, the CDR3 reads TGTGCCAGCAGCCTAGGGACAGGGAACCCAGATCAGCCCCAGCATTTT. It codes for CASSLGTGNPDQPQHF.

For the CDR3, the DNA is TGTGCCAGCAGTTTATCGCGCGGGACCTACGCTAGTAGTAATCAGCCCCAGCATTTT. It codes for CASSLSRGTYASSNQPQHF. The genes are TRBV27 and TRBJ1-5; maybe TRBD1 (5 bases). The CDR3 extends over 19 amino acids. Per the germline V gene, CDR1 is MNHEY and CDR2 is SMNVEV (reference sequence). Trimming removed 0 bases at V and 4 bases at J, with 22 bases between.

The chain joins TRBV29-1 to TRBJ1-1; unclear D gene. The CDR3 runs 12 residues. V shed 3 bases and J shed 6 bases, with 11 bases lying between them. Germline values: CDR1 SQVTM, CDR2 ANQGSEA. The CDR3 sequence: CSVEGRIAEAFF. Here the CDR3 DNA reads TGCAGCGTTGAGGGGAGGATAGCTGAAGCTTTCTTT.

The CDR3 protein is CASSGLAGVNEQFF. The CDR3 DNA reads as TGTGCCAGCAGTGGACTAGCGGGAGTCAATGAGCAGTTCTTC. This chain links TRBV2 with TRBJ2-1, with 12 positions matching TRBD2. The CDR3 runs to 14 residues. CDR1 is SNHLY, CDR2 FYNNEI, per germline. Unmatched junction bases numbered 1, after V lost 4 bases and J lost 6 bases.

This clone appeared a single time. Other DNA sequences within the sample encode an identical CDR3. The chain joins TRBV28 to TRBJ1-5; 7 bases match TRBD1. In germline, CDR1 is MDHEN, CDR2 SYDVKM. CDR3 length equals 15 residues. V dropped 4 bases and J dropped 2; count of bases not matched to a gene: 5. CDR3: CASSSYRGGNQPQHF. The DNA of the CDR3 is TGTGCCAGCAGTTCCTACAGGGGAGGCAATCAGCCCCAGCATTTT.

The V call is TRBV4-2, the J call TRBJ2-4; the match to TRBD2 covers 11 bases. The CDR3 length is 19 residues. V lost 0 bases to trimming and J lost 0 bases; unmatched junction nucleotides: 7. CDR1 is LGHNA and CDR2 is YNFKEQ in the germline V gene. The CDR3 DNA sequence: TGTGCCAGCAGCCAAGACACTAGCGGGAGCCCTATAGCCAAAAACATTCAGTACTTC. Translated: CASSQDTSGSPIAKNIQYF.

V gene TRBV10-3 combines with J gene TRBJ1-5, with 7 bases lining up with TRBD1. Per germline, CDR1 ENHRY and CDR2 SYGVKD. CDR3 length: 14 amino acids. V lost 2 bases to trimming and J lost 2 bases; unmatched junction nucleotides: 0. Here the CDR3 DNA reads TGTGCCATCAGTGAGACAGGGGGCAATCAGCCCCAGCATTTT. Protein product: CAISETGGNQPQHF.

The rearrangement uses TRBV2 and TRBJ1-1; 7 bases are a match to TRBD1. V trimming: 3 bases; J trimming: 1 base; junction bases outside the gene matches: 8. This CDR3 spans 16 amino acids. Germline-derived CDR1 and CDR2 are SNHLY and FYNNEI. DNA for the CDR3: TGTGCCAGCAGTGATTCTTCGGGACAGAAGAACACTGAAGCTTTCTTT. Translation gives CASSDSSGQKNTEAFF.

V and J are TRBV11-2 and TRBJ1-2, with a weak D call TRBD1 (5 bases). Germline assignment: CDR1 SGHAT and CDR2 FQNNGV. The CDR3 is 14 amino acids. V lost 1 base and J 3 bases, leaving 9 bases between the germline ends. Written as DNA, the CDR3 is TGTGCCAGCAGCTTAGGGGGGAGGGACTATGGCTACACCTTC. Translated: CASSLGGRDYGYTF. Full variable domain (missing parts from reference TRBV11-2 and TRBJ1-2): EAGVAQSPRYKIIEKRQSVAFWCNPISGHATLYWYQQILGQGPKLLIQFQNNGVVDDSQLPKDRFSAERLKGVDSTLKIQPAKLEDSAVYLCASSLGGRDYGYTFGSGTRLTVV.

The chain has TRBV18 and TRBJ2-5; 9 positions match TRBD2. Germline V CDR1 and CDR2: KGHSH, LQKENI. V trimming: 6 bases; J trimming: 5 bases; junction bases outside the gene matches: 4. The CDR3 extends over 13 amino acids. The CDR3 nucleotides are TGTGCCAGCTCCGCGGGAGGGACGGAGACCCAGTACTTC. Its translation: CASSAGGTETQYF.

The genes are TRBV18 and TRBJ1-2; 7 positions agree with TRBD1. CDR1 and CDR2 from the germline V gene are KGHSH and LQKENI. Trimming at V came to 1 base and at J to 3 bases, leaving 11 bases not matched to a gene. The CDR3 has 17 residues. The CDR3 loop is CASSPRLPTQGHYGYTF. Here the CDR3 DNA reads TGTGCCAGCTCACCACGCCTCCCTACACAGGGGCACTATGGCTACACCTTC.

The gene calls are TRBV10-1 and TRBJ1-1; perhaps TRBD1 as D (5 bases). The CDR3 contains 13 residues. Germline V gives CDR1 WNHNN, CDR2 SYGVQD (reference sequence). Between the trimmed V and J ends, which lost 3 bases and 7 bases, there was a span of 12 bases. The CDR3 is CASSETGANEAFF. Here the CDR3 DNA reads TGCGCCAGCAGTGAAACAGGCGCTAATGAAGCTTTCTTT.

The chain recombines TRBV2 with TRBJ2-1; D not resolved. With 6 bases removed from V and 1 base from J, the gap between germline ends came to 7 bases. This CDR3 spans 13 amino acids. Germline values: CDR1 SNHLY, CDR2 FYNNEI. CDR3 residues: CASRLNSYNEQFF. For the CDR3, the DNA is TGTGCCAGCAGACTAAATTCCTACAATGAGCAGTTCTTC.

The gene calls are TRBV2 and TRBJ2-7, with 9 bases that match TRBD2. V was clipped by 1 base and J by 7 bases; unmatched bases: 11. This CDR3 has 16 amino acids. Looked up from germline, CDR1 is SNHLY and CDR2 is FYNNEI. The CDR3 spells CASSEVGTSPSGEQYF. CDR3 coding DNA: TGTGCCAGCAGTGAAGTAGGGACTAGCCCCTCCGGGGAGCAGTACTTC.

V and J are TRBV7-6 and TRBJ2-7; 10 bases are shared with TRBD1. Germline V gene sequence: CDR1 SGHVS, CDR2 FNYEAQ. V dropped 1 base and J dropped 5; count of bases not matched to a gene: 2. CDR3 length: 14 residues. The CDR3 nucleotides read TGTGCCAGCAGCTTAGGGACAGGGGGTCACGAGCAGTACTTC. Protein product: CASSLGTGGHEQYF.

This clone showed up just once. J is TRBJ2-1 and V is TRBV30, with TRBD2 identical over 12 bases. The CDR3 sequence is 19 residues long. Losses at the gene ends were 2 bases for V and 1 base for J; bases not matched to a gene: 12. CDR1 is GTSNPN and CDR2 is SVGIG in the germline V gene (reference sequence). Written as DNA, the CDR3 is TGTGCCTGGAGTACTTCTAGCGGGAGGGCCCAATCGTCCTACAATGAGCAGTTCTTC. Protein product: CAWSTSSGRAQSSYNEQFF.

The chain combines TRBV4-1 with TRBJ1-1; 10 bases fit TRBD1. V was clipped by 0 bases and J by 5 bases; unmatched bases: 3. Germline loops: CDR1 MGHRA, CDR2 YSYEKL. There are 15 residues in the CDR3. The CDR3 is CASSQERTGGTEAFF. The CDR3 bases are TGCGCCAGCAGCCAAGAGAGGACAGGGGGGACTGAAGCTTTCTTT.

This rearrangement joins TRBV5-1 to TRBJ1-2; 7 nucleotides agree with TRBD1. Germline-derived CDR1 and CDR2 are SGHRS and YFSETQ. This CDR3 is 15 amino acids long. J gave up 3 bases and V 0 bases, and 5 bases lay outside the gene matches. The CDR3 nucleotides read TGCGCCAGCAGCTTGGTAGACAGGGCAGACTATGGCTACACCTTC. Amino acid sequence: CASSLVDRADYGYTF.

This clone was seen a single time. The chain uses TRBV5-1 and TRBJ2-1, with TRBD1 matching 8 bases. The trim removed 3 bases at V and 1 base at J, leaving 12 bases unmatched. This CDR3 has 18 residues. Germline values: CDR1 SGHRS, CDR2 YFSETQ. CDR3 sequence: CASSSVPGQVRSYNEQFF. The CDR3, as DNA: TGCGCCAGCAGCTCCGTCCCGGGACAGGTTCGTTCCTACAATGAGCAGTTCTTC. Filled out from reference TRBV5-1 and TRBJ2-1, the complete variable domain reads KAGVTQTPRYLIKTRGQQVTLSCSPISGHRSVSWYQQTPGQGLQFLFEYFSETQRNKGNFPGRFSGRQFSNSRSEMNVSTLELGDSALYLCASSSVPGQVRSYNEQFFGPGTRLTVL.

The chain links TRBV7-9 to TRBJ2-6; a weak D match, TRBD1 (6 bases). The CDR3 covers 15 residues. V gave up 5 bases and J gave up 2 bases, with 10 bases separating them. The germline gives CDR1 SEHNR, CDR2 FQNEAQ (reference sequence). The CDR3 nucleotides are TGTGCCAGCAGCATGCAGGGGACTGGGGCCAACGTCCTGACTTTC. It encodes CASSMQGTGANVLTF.

The rearrangement links TRBV5-4 to TRBJ2-7; weak D call: TRBD1 (6 bases). The CDR3 runs to 15 residues. Looked up from germline, CDR1 is SGHNT and CDR2 is YYREEE (reference sequence). Trimming left V 2 bases short and J 4 bases short, with 16 bases between. The chain's CDR3 is CASSFAPVQGYEQYF. The DNA of the CDR3 is TGTGCCAGCAGCTTTGCCCCGGTACAGGGTTACGAGCAGTACTTC.

DNA of the CDR3: TGTGCCAGCAGCCAAGATTTGAGGGAGTTGTACGAGCAGTACTTC. Translation: CASSQDLRELYEQYF. This chain connects TRBV4-2 to TRBJ2-7, with TRBD2 as a possible D gene (5 bases). Germline CDR1 reads LGHNA; CDR2 reads YNFKEQ. V dropped 0 bases and J dropped 4 bases, with 13 bases sitting between them. The CDR3 has 15 residues.

The chain links TRBV18 to TRBJ1-4, with 10 bases fitting TRBD1. This CDR3 is 13 amino acids long. J was trimmed by 7 bases and V by 6 bases; bases with no gene match: 2. Germline values: CDR1 KGHSH, CDR2 LQKENI. The CDR3 nucleotides read TGTGCCAGCTCGCGGACAGGGGGTGAAAAACTGTTTTTT. Protein: CASSRTGGEKLFF.

V gene TRBV6-6 combines with J gene TRBJ2-3, with TRBD2 matching 8 bases. This CDR3 region has 16 residues. V shed 2 bases, J shed 6 bases, and the junction held 10 bases outside the gene matches. Germline-derived CDR1 and CDR2 are MNHNY and SVGAGI (reference sequence). The CDR3 coding sequence is TGTGCCAGCAGTTACCTAGCGGGTGGGAACCAGGATACGCAGTATTTT. This sequence encodes CASSYLAGGNQDTQYF.

DNA of the CDR3: TGTGCCAGCAGCTTGCTGGGACAGGGACCCTACGAGCAGTACTTC. Translating it yields CASSLLGQGPYEQYF. This sequence joins TRBV5-6 and TRBJ2-7, with 9 bases fitting TRBD1. The CDR3 is 15 residues long. CDR1 is SGHDT and CDR2 is YYEEEE in the germline V gene. The junction had 4 bases not matched to a gene; V was cut back by 1 base and J by 2 bases.